These 27 T cell receptor beta chains were sequenced from one sample in a study of blood T cell repertoires in COVID-19. This table comes from immunoSEQ multiplex PCR, and its TCRdb copy is limited to in-frame clones, with some not included. The sample lists roughly 300,000 clones, around 84% seen once, with around 9.3% in the top ten. The sequencing sample was made of PBMCs or T cells enriched from blood (not recorded which). Receptors were obtained from a woman aged 18-29 years who had recovered from COVID-19.

The chain recombines TRBV27 with TRBJ1-4; 7 bases are a match to TRBD1. The CDR3 runs 14 residues. V trimming: 1 base; J trimming: 6 bases; junction bases outside the gene matches: 2. Germline CDR1 is MNHEY and CDR2 is SMNVEV (reference sequence). Here the CDR3 reads CASSLYRGDEKLFF. The CDR3 DNA reads as TGTGCCAGCAGTTTATACAGGGGTGATGAAAAACTGTTTTTT.

This chain connects TRBV19 to TRBJ1-5; D gene unclear. Trimming pared 3 bases from V and 0 bases from J, leaving 6 bases between. Germline V gene data show CDR1 as LNHDA and CDR2 as SQIVND (reference sequence). The CDR3 sequence is 14 residues long. The CDR3 sequence: CASSIYRSNQPQHF. The CDR3 nucleotides read TGTGCCAGTAGTATTTATCGTAGCAATCAGCCCCAGCATTTT.

The V gene is TRBV11-2, the J gene TRBJ1-4; TRBD1 might be the D (6 bases). Trimming left V 5 bases short and J 7 bases short, with 17 bases between. Germline assignment: CDR1 SGHAT and CDR2 FQNNGV. There are 15 residues in the CDR3. The chain's CDR3 is CASSPRWGHGEKLFF. The CDR3 DNA is TGTGCCAGCAGCCCGAGGTGGGGGCACGGTGAAAAACTGTTTTTT.

This chain connects TRBV10-3 to TRBJ1-6; D might be TRBD1 (5 bases). V lost 6 bases, J lost 0 bases, and 12 bases lay in between. CDR3 length: 16 residues. Germline CDR1 ENHRY, CDR2 SYGVKD. This CDR3 is CAISKGEGSYNSPLHF. The CDR3 DNA follows: TGTGCCATCAGCAAAGGGGAGGGCTCCTATAATTCACCCCTCCACTTT.

The chain links TRBV6-4 to TRBJ1-6; D is perhaps TRBD1 (5 bases). In germline, CDR1 is MRHNA, CDR2 SNTAGT. V was clipped by 6 bases and J by 5 bases, with 14 bases between them. CDR3 length: 15 amino acids. CDR3 sequence (DNA): TGTGCCAGCAGCTCAACGGGGGAGAATAATTCACCCCTCCACTTT. Residues: CASSSTGENNSPLHF.

This chain joins TRBV5-8 and TRBJ1-1, with D maybe TRBD1 (5 bases). CDR3 length equals 13 residues. V lost 4 bases and J 5 bases, leaving 12 bases between the germline ends. In germline, CDR1 is SGHTS, CDR2 YDEGEE. The CDR3 loop is CASSRVQGTEAFF. The CDR3 DNA is TGTGCCAGCAGCCGGGTCCAGGGTACTGAAGCTTTCTTT.

This sequence joins TRBV5-1 and TRBJ2-2; TRBD2 matches at 13 bases. The CDR3 is 15 residues long. The V gene's germline CDR1 is SGHRS and CDR2 YFSETQ. With V trimmed by 5 bases and J by 7 bases, 5 bases remained unmatched. In DNA form, the CDR3 reads TGCGCCAGCAGGGGACTAGCGGGACTTAACGGGGAGCTGTTTTTT. Translated: CASRGLAGLNGELFF.

V usage is TRBV18 and J usage is TRBJ2-7, with a weak D call TRBD1 (6 bases). The CDR3 has 12 residues. The V gene lost 3 bases and the J gene lost 3 bases, with 6 bases spanning the gap. Germline loops: CDR1 KGHSH, CDR2 LQKENI. The CDR3 protein is CASSPGHYEQYF. CDR3 in DNA: TGTGCCAGCTCACCGGGACACTACGAGCAGTACTTC.

The chain couples TRBV5-1 to TRBJ1-4; maybe TRBD1 (5 bases). CDR1 and CDR2 (germline): SGHRS, YFSETQ. This CDR3 has 15 residues. Trimming took 1 base from V and 7 from J, leaving 14 bases between them. The CDR3 DNA sequence: TGCGCCAGCAGCTTGCCCGCAGCGCAGGGTGAAAAACTGTTTTTT. It is translated as CASSLPAAQGEKLFF. The whole variable domain, filled in from reference TRBV5-1 and TRBJ1-4, reads KAGVTQTPRYLIKTRGQQVTLSCSPISGHRSVSWYQQTPGQGLQFLFEYFSETQRNKGNFPGRFSGRQFSNSRSEMNVSTLELGDSALYLCASSLPAAQGEKLFFGSGTQLSVL.

This chain links TRBV3-1 (or the pseudogene TRBV3-2) with TRBJ2-5, with 7 nucleotides matching TRBD2. The CDR3 has 16 residues. Germline CDR1 and CDR2: LGHDT and YNNKEL (reference sequence). V shed 0 bases, J shed 3 bases, and the junction held 7 bases outside the gene matches. As DNA, the CDR3 is TGTGCCAGCAGCCAAGATACCCGGGGAGGGAAAGAGACCCAGTACTTC. Translated: CASSQDTRGGKETQYF.

The chain recombines TRBV5-1 with TRBJ2-3, with TRBD1 matching over 8 bases. The germline V gene encodes CDR1 SGHRS and CDR2 YFSETQ. This CDR3 comprises 16 residues. Trimming took 0 bases from V and 4 from J; bases not matched to a gene: 7. CDR3 protein: CASSLGTGWNSDTQYF. In nucleotides, the CDR3 is TGCGCCAGCAGCTTGGGGACAGGGTGGAACTCAGATACGCAGTATTTT.

The chain couples TRBV24-1 to TRBJ1-5, with TRBD1 matching 8 bases. The V gene end was trimmed by 1 base and the J gene end by 7 bases; junction bases not matched to a gene: 8. Germline-derived CDR1 and CDR2 are KGHDR and SFDVKD. The CDR3 loop spans 16 amino acids. The CDR3 coding sequence is TGTGCCACCAGTGATTTTTACAGGGGGTATGAGCAGCCCCAGCATTTT. Residues: CATSDFYRGYEQPQHF.

This chain joins TRBV7-9 and TRBJ2-5; weak D call: TRBD2 (6 bases). The V end lost 2 bases, the J end lost 5 bases, and 18 bases lay between the germline ends. The germline V gene has CDR1 SEHNR and CDR2 FQNEAQ (reference sequence). This CDR3 comprises 16 residues. The DNA for the CDR3 is TGTGCCAGCAGCTTACCGGCGGGGACCTTGACGGAGACCCAGTACTTC. It specifies CASSLPAGTLTETQYF.

The gene calls are TRBV4-2 and TRBJ2-3, with 10 nucleotides matching TRBD2. J lost 4 bases, V lost 1 base, and 5 bases had no gene match. Germline CDR1 LGHNA, CDR2 YNFKEQ. The CDR3 has 16 amino acids. The CDR3 region is CASSQALAGASDTQYF. The DNA of the CDR3 is TGTGCCAGCAGCCAAGCCCTAGCGGGAGCTTCAGATACGCAGTATTTT.

The rearrangement joins TRBV6-5 to TRBJ2-5; D is unclear. Trimming left V 6 bases short and J 2 bases short, with 7 bases between. The CDR3 consists of 12 residues. The germline V gene encodes CDR1 MNHEY and CDR2 SVGAGI. Here the CDR3 reads CASRKQQETQYF. CDR3 sequence (DNA): TGTGCCAGCAGGAAACAGCAAGAGACCCAGTACTTC.

The chain carries TRBV27 and TRBJ1-4, with 7 bases lining up with TRBD1. In germline, CDR1 is MNHEY, CDR2 SMNVEV (reference sequence). J gave up 8 bases and V 5 bases, and 14 bases lay outside the gene matches. The CDR3 contains 16 residues. CDR3 region: CASSPNRQGWNEKLFF. CDR3 nucleotide sequence: TGTGCCAGCAGTCCGAATAGACAGGGATGGAACGAAAAACTGTTTTTT. Full variable domain (rest looked up from reference TRBV27 and TRBJ1-4): EAQVTQNPRYLITVTGKKLTVTCSQNMNHEYMSWYRQDPGLGLRQIYYSMNVEVTDKGDVPEGYKVSRKEKRNFPLILESPSPNQTSLYFCASSPNRQGWNEKLFFGSGTQLSVL.

The chain has TRBV6-5 and TRBJ2-1; TRBD1 aligns across 8 bases. Trimming at V came to 5 bases and at J to 8 bases, leaving 5 bases not matched to a gene. From germline, CDR1 is MNHEY and CDR2 SVGAGI. CDR3 length: 13 amino acids. CDR3 region: CASSSHRGYEQFF. CDR3 nucleotide sequence: TGTGCCAGCAGTAGCCACAGGGGGTATGAGCAGTTCTTC.

This rearrangement joins TRBV18 to TRBJ1-2, with 9 bases lining up with TRBD1. The CDR3 spans 14 residues. The germline V gene has CDR1 KGHSH and CDR2 LQKENI. J lost 4 bases, V lost 5 bases, and 5 bases had no gene match. CDR3 protein: CASSYKQGAYGYTF. DNA for the CDR3: TGTGCCAGCTCATATAAACAGGGGGCCTATGGCTACACCTTC.

On this clone itself: At the DNA level, this CDR3 is encoded by other sequences in the same sample as well. The chain combines TRBV9 with TRBJ2-7; no firm D call. This CDR3 has 13 residues. V shed 2 bases and J shed 1 base, with 7 bases lying between them. Germline V gene sequence: CDR1 SGDLS, CDR2 YYNGEE. The CDR3 DNA follows: TGTGCCAGCAGCGTTGGTAGTTCCTACGAGCAGTACTTC. Amino acid sequence: CASSVGSSYEQYF.

The chain couples TRBV6-5 to TRBJ1-4; 7 positions agree with TRBD1. Per germline, CDR1 MNHEY and CDR2 SVGAGI. The ends lost 6 bases at V and 4 bases at J; junction bases unmatched: 8. CDR3 length equals 15 residues. In DNA form, the CDR3 reads TGTGCCAGCAGCCCCACAGGGGTCGGTAATGAAAAACTGTTTTTT. Its protein is CASSPTGVGNEKLFF.

This clone is a singleton in its sample. This rearrangement joins TRBV19 to TRBJ1-4, with D unclear. Germline V lookup: CDR1 LNHDA, CDR2 SQIVND (reference sequence). V dropped 5 bases and J dropped 3 bases, with 13 bases sitting between them. This CDR3 spans 15 amino acids. CDR3 sequence: CASSPQEGANEKLFF. DNA for the CDR3: TGTGCCAGTAGTCCCCAAGAGGGAGCTAATGAAAAACTGTTTTTT.

The CDR3 spells CASSRGGSKNTEAFF. The DNA for the CDR3 is TGTGCCAGCAGCCGGGGAGGGTCGAAGAACACTGAAGCTTTCTTT. This chain uses TRBV3-1 (or the pseudogene TRBV3-2) with TRBJ1-1; D not certain. Germline V lookup: CDR1 LGHDT, CDR2 YNNKEL (reference sequence). The CDR3 has 15 amino acids. V was cut by 4 bases and J by 1 base, with 13 bases left in between.

V and J are TRBV3-1 (or the pseudogene TRBV3-2) and TRBJ2-1; TRBD1 matches 9 bases. Germline CDR1 and CDR2: LGHDT and YNNKEL (reference sequence). The CDR3 has 17 residues. The V and J ends lost 2 bases and 6 bases, in that order; junction bases with no gene match: 11. The CDR3 reads CASSQMYVDRGGNEQFF. The CDR3 bases are TGTGCCAGCAGCCAAATGTACGTGGACAGGGGAGGCAATGAGCAGTTCTTC.

This chain joins TRBV12-2 and TRBJ1-2; the table's D call, TRBD1, has no DNA check behind it. TRBV12-2 is a documented pseudogene. The CDR3 contains 16 residues. The CDR3 DNA reads TGTGCAAGTCGCTTAGCGGCTGGACAGGGGATCTATGGCTACACCTTC. Translated: CASRLAAGQGIYGYTF.

The chain combines TRBV5-5 with TRBJ1-4; D call uncertain. Trimming stripped 4 bases from V and 0 bases from J, with 13 bases between. The CDR3 runs to 16 residues. Germline CDR1 is SGHKS and CDR2 is YYEKEE (reference sequence). The CDR3 DNA is TGTGCCAGCAGCCCACCAACCGGGGCAACTAATGAAAAACTGTTTTTT. Translation: CASSPPTGATNEKLFF.

The gene calls are TRBV11-2 and TRBJ1-3; no reliable D call. Germline assignment: CDR1 SGHAT and CDR2 FQNNGV. This CDR3 spans 11 amino acids. Trimming stripped 4 bases from V and 7 bases from J, with 5 bases between. The CDR3: CASSSVNTIYF. CDR3 nucleotides: TGTGCCAGCAGCTCCGTGAACACCATATATTTT.

CDR3 sequence: CASSPRDRGIVAFF. DNA for the CDR3: TGTGCCAGCAGCCCCAGGGACCGGGGGATAGTCGCTTTCTTT. This chain joins TRBV3-1 (or the pseudogene TRBV3-2) and TRBJ1-1, with D possibly matching TRBD1 (5 bases). The CDR3 covers 14 residues. V was pared by 4 bases and J by 11 bases, with 20 bases between. From germline, CDR1 is LGHDT and CDR2 YNNKEL (reference sequence).